The 10 T cell receptor beta chains below were found in one sample sequenced in a study of CD8 T cells in ankylosing spondylitis. TCRdb used MiXCR to reprocess the 5' RACE reads, holding one entry per CDR3 protein. The table records 240,000 or so distinct CDR3 sequences, around 7.8% of them present only once. Sequencing used blood, either unsorted or a sorted T cell fraction (not recorded which). These receptors were collected from a male donor with ankylosing spondylitis or in good health (not recorded which).

The V and J genes are TRBV7-3 and TRBJ2-1; D not resolved. The CDR3 loop spans 13 amino acids. Per the germline V gene, CDR1 is SGHTA and CDR2 is FQGTGA. V was shortened by 1 base and J by 9 bases, with 10 bases between the two germline ends. The CDR3 reads CASSLMAAGEQFF. CDR3 DNA: TGTGCCAGCAGCTTAATGGCCGCCGGTGAGCAGTTCTTC.

This clonotype was seen repeatedly, ten times or more. This chain joins TRBV10-3 and TRBJ1-1, with 7 bases lining up with TRBD1. J gave up 2 bases and V 7 bases, and 7 bases lay outside the gene matches. Germline CDR1 is ENHRY and CDR2 is SYGVKD. The CDR3 spans 14 residues. This CDR3 is CAITSGTANTEAFF. The CDR3, as DNA: TGTGCCATCACATCAGGGACAGCCAACACTGAAGCTTTCTTT.

This clonotype occurred a few times. The gene calls are TRBV5-1 and TRBJ2-5; 9 positions match TRBD1. From germline, CDR1 is SGHRS and CDR2 YFSETQ. The CDR3 is made up of 14 amino acids. The J segment lost 5 bases and the V segment lost 4 bases, leaving 6 bases of the junction unmatched. The CDR3 protein is CASSTTTGGETQYF. CDR3 DNA: TGCGCCAGCAGCACCACGACAGGGGGTGAGACCCAGTACTTC. Full variable domain (outside the CDR3, taken from reference TRBV5-1 and TRBJ2-5): KAGVTQTPRYLIKTRGQQVTLSCSPISGHRSVSWYQQTPGQGLQFLFEYFSETQRNKGNFPGRFSGRQFSNSRSEMNVSTLELGDSALYLCASSTTTGGETQYFGPGTRLLVL.

Ten or more counts support this clonotype. The rearrangement joins TRBV5-1 to TRBJ2-5; the match to TRBD1 covers 7 bases. Germline values: CDR1 SGHRS, CDR2 YFSETQ. Trimming took 4 bases from V and 1 from J; bases not matched to a gene: 4. This CDR3 spans 14 amino acids. Here the CDR3 DNA reads TGCGCCAGCAGCCCGGGACAGATCCAAGAGACCCAGTACTTC. This codes for CASSPGQIQETQYF.

This clonotype has ten or more counts. The chain combines TRBV5-8 with TRBJ2-3; D is perhaps TRBD2 (6 bases). CDR1 is SGHTS and CDR2 is YDEGEE in the germline V gene. This CDR3 is 14 amino acids long. Trimming stripped 4 bases from V and 5 bases from J, with 14 bases between. For the CDR3, the DNA is TGTGCCAGCAGCCCTCGGGGGAGTGGAGATACGCAGTATTTT. Translating it yields CASSPRGSGDTQYF.

This clonotype was observed a few times. J is TRBJ2-1 and V is TRBV5-4; TRBD2 matches at 9 bases. The germline V gene encodes CDR1 SGHNT and CDR2 YYREEE (reference sequence). This CDR3 has 15 residues. V lost 4 bases and J lost 5; bases outside the gene matches: 7. The CDR3 nucleotides are TGTGCCAGCAGCCGTGAGGGCGGGGGGGACAATGAGCAGTTCTTC. It translates to CASSREGGGDNEQFF.

In its sample, this clonotype was seen many times. The J gene is TRBJ1-1, the V gene TRBV19; D is undetermined. Trimming removed 3 bases from V and 1 base from J, with 6 bases in between. The CDR3 contains 13 residues. Germline values: CDR1 LNHDA, CDR2 SQIVND (reference sequence). The CDR3 DNA sequence: TGTGCCAGTAGTATGACGGGGAACACTGAAGCTTTCTTT. Translated: CASSMTGNTEAFF.

This clonotype appeared many times. The rearrangement links TRBV29-1 to TRBJ1-1, with 8 bases matching TRBD1. CDR1 is SQVTM and CDR2 is ANQGSEA in the germline V gene. The CDR3 length is 9 residues. Trimming removed 6 bases from V and 10 bases from J; junction bases left unmatched: 1. CDR3 protein: CSVGTGAFF. As DNA, the CDR3 is TGCAGCGTCGGGACAGGAGCTTTCTTT.

This clonotype appeared many times. The genes are TRBV12-3 or TRBV12-4 and TRBJ2-3; TRBD1 is a possible D gene (6 bases). The V gene lost 2 bases and the J gene lost 2 bases, with 11 bases spanning the gap. The CDR3 covers 15 residues. The DNA of the CDR3 is TGTGCCAGCAGTTTACAGGACAGCTACACAGATACGCAGTATTTT. Translated: CASSLQDSYTDTQYF.

This clonotype was recorded many times. V gene TRBV20-1 combines with J gene TRBJ2-7; D is undetermined. This CDR3 contains 13 residues. V shed 1 base and J shed 1 base, with 8 bases lying between them. Germline V gives CDR1 DFQATT, CDR2 SNEGSKA (reference sequence). CDR3: CSARGLVSYEQYF. The CDR3 coding sequence is TGCAGTGCTAGAGGCCTAGTTTCCTACGAGCAGTACTTC.